A selection of T cell receptor beta chains follows, all from one sample in a study of T cell responses to AZD1222 COVID-19 vaccine. Clones were sequenced by immunoSEQ multiplex PCR, and TCRdb holds only the in-frame ones, with some missing. The profile shows over 100,000 clones, approximately 84% of them singletons. Material: peripheral blood, obtained on day 0 of AZD1222 vaccination. The origin of the receptors is an adult in good health. CDR3s include the opening cysteine and the closing phenylalanine or tryptophan. D genes are given only for firm matches. Some rows mark clone size as missing; the rest say once, few, many or name a class of expanded clone.

>TRBV5-4|-|TRBJ2-2|-
CASRRNPGDTNTGELFF
TGTGCCAGCAGAAGAAATCCAGGGGACACGAACACCGGGGAGCTGTTTTTT
>TRBV7-2|-|TRBJ1-4|-
CASSLVGALNEKLFF
TGTGCCAGCAGCTTAGTGGGGGCACTTAATGAAAAACTGTTTTTT
>TRBV28|TRBD2|TRBJ2-5|-
CASSLAVLGTSGMTGTQYF
TGTGCCAGCAGTTTAGCGGTGCTGGGAACTAGCGGGATGACGGGGACCCAGTACTTC
>TRBV20-1|-|TRBJ1-1|-
CSASFGQLNTEAFF
TGCAGTGCTAGTTTTGGGCAACTTAACACTGAAGCTTTCTTT
>TRBV5-6|TRBD1|TRBJ2-1|-
CASSSQLHPGTGNFEQFF
TGTGCCAGCAGCTCCCAACTACACCCCGGGACAGGGAATTTTGAGCAGTTCTTC
>TRBV4-1|TRBD1|TRBJ1-5|-
CASSQGQGPRGPQHF
TGCGCCAGCAGCCAAGGACAGGGGCCGAGGGGGCCCCAGCATTTT
>TRBV5-1|-|TRBJ1-3|-
CASSLGATTGNTIYF
TGCGCCAGCAGCTTAGGGGCGACGACTGGAAACACCATATATTTT
>TRBV6-5|-|TRBJ1-1|-
CASRRGPNTEAFF
TGTGCCAGCAGAAGGGGCCCGAACACTGAAGCTTTCTTT
>TRBV11-1|-|TRBJ2-1|-
CASSLGRAISYNEQFF
TGTGCCAGCAGCTTAGGGCGGGCTATCTCCTACAATGAGCAGTTCTTC
>TRBV28|-|TRBJ2-3|-
CASSPRRSSSDTQYF
TGTGCCAGCAGTCCCCGCAGGTCGAGTTCAGATACGCAGTATTTT
>TRBV28|-|TRBJ1-2|-
CASSFIGYTF
TGTGCCAGCAGTTTCATCGGCTACACCTTC
>TRBV3-1/TRBV3-2|-|TRBJ2-7|-
CASSLASWGYEQYF
TGTGCCAGCAGCCTCGCGAGTTGGGGCTACGAGCAGTACTTC
>TRBV19|-|TRBJ1-3|-
CASSSQDSLGNTIYF
TGTGCCAGTAGTTCCCAGGACAGTCTTGGAAACACCATATATTTT
>TRBV6-5|-|TRBJ2-5|-
CASSRGAPETQYF
TGTGCCAGCAGCCGCGGGGCCCCCGAAACCCAGTACTTC
>TRBV15|-|TRBJ1-2|-
CATSIDGRGGYTF
TGTGCCACCAGCATCGACGGACGGGGTGGCTACACCTTC
>TRBV6-5|TRBD1|TRBJ2-7|once
CASSYSGTGAEQYF
TGTGCCAGCAGTTACTCAGGGACAGGGGCCGAGCAGTACTTC
>TRBV5-4|-|TRBJ2-7|-
CASSSGSGGAEQYF
TGTGCCAGCAGCTCAGGATCAGGAGGGGCCGAGCAGTACTTC
>TRBV6-2/TRBV6-3|TRBD2|TRBJ2-7|-
CASSLGLAGSSYEQYF
TGTGCCAGCAGCCTAGGACTAGCGGGGAGCTCCTACGAGCAGTACTTC
>TRBV6-1|-|TRBJ1-5|-
CASSESSSNQPQHF
TGTGCCAGCAGTGAATCTAGCTCCAATCAGCCCCAGCATTTT
>TRBV19|-|TRBJ2-1|-
CASSPEGDNRDNEQFF
TGTGCCAGTAGTCCCGAGGGGGACAACAGGGACAATGAGCAGTTCTTC
>TRBV24-1|-|TRBJ1-2|-
CATSDPWVARGYTF
TGTGCCACCAGTGATCCCTGGGTCGCGAGGGGCTACACCTTC
>TRBV15|-|TRBJ2-3|-
CATSRDSGGARGSSSTDTQYF
TGTGCCACCAGCAGAGATTCGGGTGGAGCAAGGGGGAGTTCTAGCACAGATACGCAGTATTTT
>TRBV3-1/TRBV3-2|-|TRBJ2-5|-
CASSAGVETQYF
TGTGCCAGCAGCGCAGGGGTAGAGACCCAGTACTTC
>TRBV6-6|-|TRBJ1-1|-
CASSLTGLTTEAFF
TGTGCCAGCAGTTTAACAGGGTTGACCACTGAAGCTTTCTTT
>TRBV4-3|-|TRBJ1-1|-
CASSQGWSSTEAFF
TGCGCCAGCAGCCAAGGTTGGTCTTCCACTGAAGCTTTCTTT
>TRBV9|-|TRBJ2-5|-
CASSPRRGAGETQYF
TGTGCCAGCAGCCCAAGACGGGGGGCCGGGGAGACCCAGTACTTC
>TRBV7-3|TRBD2|TRBJ2-3|-
CASSFSGLSTDTQYF
TGTGCCAGCAGCTTCTCGGGACTAAGCACAGATACGCAGTATTTT
>TRBV19|-|TRBJ1-1|once
CASSIQGKSTEAFF
TGTGCCAGTAGTATACAGGGAAAGAGCACTGAAGCTTTCTTT
>TRBV27|-|TRBJ2-2|-
CASSFWVTGELFF
TGTGCCAGCAGTTTCTGGGTAACCGGGGAGCTGTTTTTT
>TRBV5-1|TRBD1|TRBJ1-4|-
CASSGQGGTNEKLFF
TGCGCCAGCAGCGGACAGGGGGGAACTAATGAAAAACTGTTTTTT
>TRBV30|-|TRBJ1-1|-
CAWAKTGLTEAFF
TGTGCCTGGGCGAAGACAGGTCTCACTGAAGCTTTCTTT
>TRBV7-8|-|TRBJ2-3|-
CASTFWGGASDTQYF
TGTGCCAGCACCTTTTGGGGGGGGGCATCAGATACGCAGTATTTT
>TRBV15|TRBD1|TRBJ2-5|-
CATSRDRGQGRETQYF
TGTGCCACCAGCAGAGATAGGGGACAGGGAAGAGAGACCCAGTACTTC
>TRBV2|TRBD1|TRBJ1-1|-
CASSLTGGITEAFF
TGTGCCAGCAGTCTAACAGGGGGAATCACTGAAGCTTTCTTT
>TRBV6-5|-|TRBJ2-7|-
CASSRPSYDEQYF
TGTGCCAGCAGTCGTCCTAGCTACGACGAGCAGTACTTC
>TRBV5-1|TRBD2|TRBJ2-5|-
CASSLERAGDPQETQYF
TGCGCCAGCAGCTTGGAACGGGCGGGGGACCCCCAAGAGACCCAGTACTTC
>TRBV18|-|TRBJ1-5|-
CASSPNGPYQPQHF
TGTGCCAGCTCACCAAACGGCCCCTATCAGCCCCAGCATTTT
>TRBV28|TRBD1|TRBJ1-2|-
CASRLSSGQGYGYTF
TGTGCCAGCAGACTCTCGTCGGGACAGGGCTATGGCTACACCTTC
>TRBV3-1/TRBV3-2|-|TRBJ1-6|-
CASSRWDGGNSPLHF
TGTGCCAGCAGCCGTTGGGACGGCGGTAATTCACCCCTCCACTTT
>TRBV10-3|TRBD2|TRBJ2-5|-
CAISSGGETQYF
TGTGCCATCAGTAGCGGGGGAGAGACCCAGTACTTC
>TRBV18|-|TRBJ2-1|-
CASSPSVPRDGNEQFF
TGTGCCAGCTCACCATCTGTTCCAAGGGACGGCAATGAGCAGTTCTTC
>TRBV3-1/TRBV3-2|-|TRBJ1-5|-
CASSQGPGPQHF
TGTGCCAGCAGCCAAGGGCCGGGTCCCCAGCATTTT
>TRBV5-1|TRBD2|TRBJ2-5|-
CASSLALLAGAADSAQYF
TGCGCCAGCAGCTTGGCCCTGCTAGCGGGGGCAGCTGACTCGGCCCAGTACTTC
>TRBV12-3/TRBV12-4|-|TRBJ1-5|-
CASRSGPLPQHF
TGTGCCAGCAGATCCGGACCCCTTCCTCAGCATTTT
>TRBV5-8|-|TRBJ2-3|-
CASSSLARSTQYF
TGTGCCAGCAGCTCTTTGGCGCGGAGCACGCAGTATTTT
>TRBV29-1|-|TRBJ2-7|-
CSVESRDYEQYF
TGCAGCGTTGAATCCAGGGACTACGAGCAGTACTTC
>TRBV4-1|-|TRBJ1-2|-
CASRKTATNYGYTF
TGCGCCAGCAGGAAGACAGCTACTAACTATGGCTACACCTTC
>TRBV21-1|-|TRBJ2-6|-
CASSKVGGSGANVLTF
TGTGCCAGCAGCAAAGTTGGGGGATCTGGGGCCAACGTCCTGACTTTC
>TRBV9|-|TRBJ1-1|-
CASSVGDDTEAFF
TGTGCCAGCAGCGTAGGGGATGACACTGAAGCTTTCTTT
>TRBV28|TRBD2|TRBJ2-7|-
CASSPTAGGGAYEQYF
TGTGCCAGCAGCCCTACGGCCGGCGGGGGGGCTTACGAGCAGTACTTC
>TRBV28|-|TRBJ2-1|-
CASSRGQAGSNEQFF
TGTGCCAGCAGTAGAGGACAGGCCGGGAGCAATGAGCAGTTCTTC
>TRBV5-4|-|TRBJ2-3|-
CASSLWVSSTDTQYF
TGTGCCAGCAGCTTGTGGGTTTCGAGCACAGATACGCAGTATTTT
>TRBV5-1|-|TRBJ2-2|-
CASSFYDPNTGELFF
TGCGCCAGCAGCTTTTACGACCCGAACACCGGGGAGCTGTTTTTT
>TRBV6-5|-|TRBJ1-4|once
CASSSGMFNEKLFF
TGTGCCAGCAGCTCCGGGATGTTTAATGAAAAACTGTTTTTT
>TRBV12-3/TRBV12-4|-|TRBJ2-1|-
CASRDLNEQFF
TGTGCCAGCAGAGACCTGAATGAGCAGTTCTTC